The 31 T cell receptor beta chains below come from one sample, sequenced in a study of cytomegalovirus exposure and HLA in healthy donors. Vbeta (60) and Jbeta (13) primers were used in the PCR. Measured with immunoSEQ multiplex PCR; TCRdb has only the in-frame clones, and not every one. The repertoire holds some 250,000 clones, with roughly 82% as singletons. Specimen: PBMCs. The receptors derive from a woman aged 40 to 50 in good health and CMV-seropositive.

The rearrangement uses TRBV7-2 and TRBJ1-2, with 9 bases fitting TRBD1. The CDR3 is 15 amino acids. Trimming cost V 5 bases and J 2 bases; bases outside gene matches: 6. Germline CDR1 SGHTA, CDR2 FQGNSA. The DNA for the CDR3 is TGTGCCAGCAGCCGAACGGGACAGGGCAACTATGGCTACACCTTC. It translates to CASSRTGQGNYGYTF.

In its sample, this clone was seen a few times. The sample carries other DNA sequences with the same CDR3. The chain couples TRBV14 to TRBJ1-1; possible D gene TRBD1, 5 bases. V lost 4 bases, J lost 2 bases, and 8 bases lay in between. Germline assignment: CDR1 SGHDN and CDR2 FVKESK. This CDR3 is 13 amino acids long. The CDR3 nucleotides read TGTGCCAGCAGCCGTCAGGGAAACACTGAAGCTTTCTTT. Amino acid sequence: CASSRQGNTEAFF.

This rearrangement joins TRBV5-1 to TRBJ1-5; D call uncertain. V shed 0 bases and J shed 5 bases, with 6 bases lying between them. This CDR3 is 13 amino acids long. Germline values: CDR1 SGHRS, CDR2 YFSETQ. The CDR3 DNA sequence: TGCGCCAGCAGCTTGGCCGTTGATCAGCCCCAGCATTTT. Its protein product is CASSLAVDQPQHF.

This clone was observed a few times. This rearrangement joins TRBV6-5 to TRBJ2-7; 9 nucleotides match TRBD2. J was trimmed by 5 bases and V by 2 bases; bases with no gene match: 4. The CDR3 consists of 14 residues. Looked up from germline, CDR1 is MNHEY and CDR2 is SVGAGI. CDR3 amino acids: CASSYVAGVHEQYF. The CDR3, as DNA: TGTGCCAGCAGTTACGTAGCGGGAGTCCACGAGCAGTACTTC.

The gene calls are TRBV6-5 and TRBJ1-4, with no clear D. The ends were cut back, 0 bases at V and 8 bases at J, with 13 bases in the middle. In germline, CDR1 is MNHEY, CDR2 SVGAGI. The CDR3 extends over 15 amino acids. The chain's CDR3 is CASSYSTGNREKLFF. The CDR3 region has the DNA TGTGCCAGCAGTTACTCCACGGGTAATCGGGAAAAACTGTTTTTT.

In nucleotides, the CDR3 is TGCGCCAGCAGCCAAGATAGGACTAGCATGGATGAGCAGTTCTTC. Translating it yields CASSQDRTSMDEQFF. This chain links TRBV4-3 with TRBJ2-1, with TRBD2 matching over 8 bases. The V gene end was trimmed by 0 bases and the J gene end by 8 bases; junction bases not matched to a gene: 6. Germline CDR1 LGHNA, CDR2 YSLEER. The CDR3 is 15 amino acids.

This clone is a singleton in its sample. The chain recombines TRBV10-3 with TRBJ2-3, with D tentatively TRBD1 (5 bases). Germline CDR1 and CDR2: ENHRY and SYGVKD. The CDR3 length is 15 residues. V gave up 8 bases and J gave up 2 bases, with 17 bases separating them. The DNA for the CDR3 is TGTGCCATCGGGGCTTCCTCCCTAATCACAGATACGCAGTATTTT. Protein sequence: CAIGASSLITDTQYF.

The J gene is TRBJ1-4, the V gene TRBV6-1, with D possibly TRBD1 on 5 matching bases. The CDR3 extends over 15 amino acids. V shed 1 base and J shed 4 bases, with 10 bases lying between them. Per germline, CDR1 MNHNS and CDR2 SASEGT. CDR3 region: CASSEGGGVNEKLFF. The CDR3 region has the DNA TGTGCCAGCAGTGAAGGGGGCGGGGTTAATGAAAAACTGTTTTTT.

V usage is TRBV10-1 and J usage is TRBJ2-7; perhaps TRBD2 as D (5 bases). Per germline, CDR1 WNHNN and CDR2 SYGVQD (reference sequence). CDR3 length: 15 residues. With 8 bases removed from V and 3 bases from J, the gap between germline ends came to 20 bases. CDR3 residues: CASPQPGVPCYEQYF. CDR3 nucleotide sequence: TGCGCCAGCCCCCAGCCCGGGGTTCCATGCTACGAGCAGTACTTC.

This chain links TRBV7-8 with TRBJ2-6; D is unresolved. V was pared by 6 bases and J by 4 bases, with 10 bases between. There are 14 residues in the CDR3. Per germline, CDR1 SGHVS and CDR2 FQNEAQ. CDR3 in amino acids: CASSLEWGANVLTF. CDR3 coding DNA: TGTGCCAGCAGTCTCGAGTGGGGGGCCAACGTCCTGACTTTC.

This chain joins TRBV5-8 and TRBJ1-1, with TRBD1 matching over 11 bases. Trimming at V came to 2 bases and at J to 7 bases, leaving 16 bases not matched to a gene. This CDR3 has 18 amino acids. Germline loops: CDR1 SGHTS, CDR2 YDEGEE. The CDR3 loop reads CASSLMRTGGSTTYEAFF. The CDR3, as DNA: TGTGCCAGCAGCTTAATGCGGACAGGGGGCTCAACCACCTATGAAGCTTTCTTT. Based on the CDR3 plus reference TRBV5-8 and TRBJ1-1, the full variable domain is EAGVTQSPTHLIKTRGQQATLRCSPISGHTSVYWYQQALGLGLQFLLWYDEGEERNRGNFPPRFSGRQFPNYSSELNVNALELEDSALYLCASSLMRTGGSTTYEAFFGQGTRLTVV.

The chain is built from TRBV10-3 and TRBJ2-1, with TRBD2 matching over 9 bases. The CDR3 covers 16 residues. From germline, CDR1 is ENHRY and CDR2 SYGVKD. With 9 bases clipped from V and 8 bases from J, the junction kept 17 bases outside the gene matches. The CDR3 DNA reads TGTGCCATTGCGACTAGCGGCCTCCTACGGGGCGATGAGCAGTTCTTC. Amino acids: CAIATSGLLRGDEQFF.

The rearrangement uses TRBV4-2 and TRBJ2-2, with D maybe TRBD1 (6 bases). V lost 6 bases to trimming and J lost 3 bases, with 14 bases between them. CDR3 length: 15 residues. Germline V gene lookup returns CDR1 LGHNA and CDR2 YNFKEQ. The CDR3 loop reads CASSHRARDTGELFF. The CDR3 DNA is TGTGCCAGCAGTCACAGGGCCCGCGACACCGGGGAGCTGTTTTTT.

This clone was seen a few times. This sequence joins TRBV5-4 and TRBJ1-2, with 8 bases matching TRBD1. CDR3 length: 15 residues. Trimming at V came to 7 bases and at J to 0 bases, leaving 8 bases not matched to a gene. Germline V CDR1 and CDR2: SGHNT, YYREEE (reference sequence). The CDR3 protein is CASGLSTGANYGYTF. The CDR3 DNA sequence: TGTGCCAGCGGCCTATCGACAGGGGCTAACTATGGCTACACCTTC.

CDR3 bases: TGTGCCTGGAGCTACGGGTCCGGGGAGCTGTTTTTT. Its protein product is CAWSYGSGELFF. The chain recombines TRBV30 with TRBJ2-2, with D hard to call. The V end lost 3 bases, the J end lost 6 bases, and 8 bases lay between the germline ends. The CDR3 runs to 12 residues. Germline V gene lookup returns CDR1 GTSNPN and CDR2 SVGIG (reference sequence).

The V and J genes are TRBV4-3 and TRBJ1-2, with 7 bases that match TRBD1. Germline trimming cut 3 bases from V and 6 bases from J; bases unmatched to any gene: 7. The germline CDR1 and CDR2 sequences are LGHNA and YSLEER. The CDR3 has 14 amino acids. This CDR3 reads CASSQSDRVDGYTF. The CDR3 nucleotides are TGCGCCAGCAGCCAGAGCGACAGGGTGGATGGCTACACCTTC.

The chain links TRBV7-2 to TRBJ1-6; TRBD1 matches at 8 bases. This CDR3 region has 14 residues. The V segment lost 1 base and the J segment 9 bases; nucleotides outside the gene matches: 2. Germline values: CDR1 SGHTA, CDR2 FQGNSA. The CDR3 loop is CASSLGQGSSPLHF. In DNA, the CDR3 is TGTGCCAGCAGCTTAGGACAGGGGAGTTCACCCCTCCACTTT.

CDR3 in DNA: TGTGCCTGGGGGACAGGGGGCCCCGGGGAGCTGTTTTTT. This codes for CAWGTGGPGELFF. This chain joins TRBV30 and TRBJ2-2; TRBD1 aligns across 12 bases. The CDR3 extends over 13 amino acids. The germline gives CDR1 GTSNPN, CDR2 SVGIG (reference sequence). V shed 5 bases and J 6 bases; nucleotides not matched to a gene: 1. The full variable domain, completed using reference TRBV30 and TRBJ2-2, is SQTIHQWPATLVQPVGSPLSLECTVEGTSNPNLYWYRQAAGRGLQLLFYSVGIGQISSEVPQNLSASRPQDRQFILSSKKLLLSDSGFYLCAWGTGGPGELFFGEGSRLTVL.

Here the CDR3 reads CASSAEAGSYNEQFF. CDR3 DNA sequence: TGTGCCAGCAGCGCTGAAGCAGGCAGTTACAATGAGCAGTTCTTC. This sequence joins TRBV7-7 and TRBJ2-1; no firm D call. V was clipped by 5 bases and J by 4 bases, with 15 bases between them. The CDR3 loop spans 15 amino acids. The germline CDR1 and CDR2 sequences are SSHAT and FNYEAQ (reference sequence).

The rearrangement joins TRBV6-1 to TRBJ1-1; D is unclear. V gave up 7 bases and J gave up 1 base, with 10 bases separating them. The CDR3 length is 13 residues. Germline assignment: CDR1 MNHNS and CDR2 SASEGT. The DNA for the CDR3 is TGTGCCAGCATGCGTGAGAAGAACACTGAAGCTTTCTTT. It specifies CASMREKNTEAFF.

The chain is built from TRBV2 and TRBJ1-1; the D is unclear. Trimming stripped 4 bases from V and 1 base from J, with 4 bases between. Per germline, CDR1 SNHLY and CDR2 FYNNEI. This CDR3 has 12 residues. The CDR3 sequence: CASSGQNTEAFF. The CDR3 nucleotides read TGTGCCAGCAGTGGACAGAACACTGAAGCTTTCTTT.

This chain uses TRBV6-1 with TRBJ1-2; D is uncertain. Germline loops: CDR1 MNHNS, CDR2 SASEGT. The V gene lost 5 bases and the J gene lost 2 bases, with 6 bases spanning the gap. The CDR3 is made up of 12 amino acids. The CDR3 bases are TGTGCCAGCAGTTCATTCAACTATGGCTACACCTTC. It codes for CASSSFNYGYTF.

V is TRBV9 and J is TRBJ2-7; TRBD1 agrees at 7 bases. V lost 4 bases and J lost 4; bases outside the gene matches: 11. CDR3 size: 15 residues. Germline values: CDR1 SGDLS, CDR2 YYNGEE. CDR3 in DNA: TGTGCCAGCAGCCCAAACCCGGGACAGTCATACGAGCAGTACTTC. Its protein product is CASSPNPGQSYEQYF.

This sequence joins TRBV30 and TRBJ1-2; TRBD1 matches at 7 bases. The germline V gene has CDR1 GTSNPN and CDR2 SVGIG (reference sequence). The CDR3 has 15 residues. After removal of 0 bases from V and 7 bases from J, the junction contained 11 bases not matched to a gene. CDR3 residues: CAWSVTGAPLGGYTF. For the CDR3, the DNA is TGTGCCTGGAGTGTAACAGGGGCTCCCCTAGGTGGCTACACCTTC.

The gene calls are TRBV2 and TRBJ1-2; 11 bases line up with TRBD1. This CDR3 comprises 17 residues. Germline trimming cut 6 bases from V and 1 base from J; bases unmatched to any gene: 10. CDR1 is SNHLY and CDR2 is FYNNEI in the germline V gene. CDR3 DNA: TGTGCCAGCAGGGGACAGGGGGACGTTATTATTAACTATGGCTACACCTTC. Its protein is CASRGQGDVIINYGYTF. The full variable domain, with the rest looked up from reference TRBV2 and TRBJ1-2, is EPEVTQTPSHQVTQMGQEVILRCVPISNHLYFYWYRQILGQKVEFLVSFYNNEISEKSEIFDDQFSVERPDGSNFTLKIRSTKLEDSAMYFCASRGQGDVIINYGYTFGSGTRLTVV.

In its sample, this clone was seen once. J is TRBJ1-1 and V is TRBV28; 9 bases are shared with TRBD1. J gave up 3 bases and V 5 bases, and 16 bases lay outside the gene matches. From germline, CDR1 is MDHEN and CDR2 SYDVKM. This CDR3 has 18 amino acids. This CDR3 is CASSVRRWTGDADTEAFF. The CDR3 bases are TGTGCCAGCAGTGTACGGCGCTGGACAGGGGATGCGGACACTGAAGCTTTCTTT. Full variable domain (outside the CDR3, taken from reference TRBV28 and TRBJ1-1): DVKVTQSSRYLVKRTGEKVFLECVQDMDHENMFWYRQDPGLGLRLIYFSYDVKMKEKGDIPEGYSVSREKKERFSLILESASTNQTSMYLCASSVRRWTGDADTEAFFGQGTRLTVV.

The V gene is TRBV6-1, the J gene TRBJ2-7, with 8 bases lining up with TRBD2. The germline gives CDR1 MNHNS, CDR2 SASEGT. CDR3 length: 16 amino acids. J was trimmed by 2 bases and V by 4 bases; bases with no gene match: 10. CDR3 loop: CASSGRRGATAYEQYF. CDR3 in DNA: TGTGCCAGCAGTGGAAGGCGGGGGGCTACCGCCTACGAGCAGTACTTC.

This chain links TRBV19 with TRBJ2-1; TRBD2 agrees at 10 bases. Germline V gene data show CDR1 as LNHDA and CDR2 as SQIVND (reference sequence). This CDR3 spans 15 amino acids. The J segment lost 2 bases and the V segment lost 5 bases, leaving 3 bases of the junction unmatched. CDR3 DNA: TGTGCCAGTAGTGTGGGACTAGCGACCTACAATGAGCAGTTCTTC. This codes for CASSVGLATYNEQFF.

In its sample, this clone was seen a few times. The V and J genes are TRBV6-1 and TRBJ2-2; weak D call: TRBD1 (5 bases). CDR3 size: 13 residues. Germline assignment: CDR1 MNHNS and CDR2 SASEGT. With 4 bases removed from V and 5 bases from J, the gap between germline ends came to 8 bases. The CDR3 bases are TGTGCCAGCAGTGTTCCAGGGACCGGGGAGCTGTTTTTT. This codes for CASSVPGTGELFF.

The chain uses TRBV2 and TRBJ2-3; perhaps TRBD2 as D (6 bases). CDR1 is SNHLY, CDR2 FYNNEI, per germline. The CDR3 spans 16 residues. Trimming took 6 bases from V and 2 from J, leaving 18 bases between them. In DNA form, the CDR3 reads TGTGCCAGCAGGGGAGGACACGTCCAGAACACAGATACGCAGTATTTT. Protein: CASRGGHVQNTDTQYF.

The chain uses TRBV10-3 and TRBJ2-1; tentatively, D is TRBD2 (6 bases). The V and J ends lost 11 bases and 0 bases respectively, with 11 bases between them. CDR3 length: 13 amino acids. CDR1 is ENHRY and CDR2 is SYGVKD in the germline V gene. The CDR3 coding sequence is TGTGCCGTCCAAGCGGGCTCCTACAATGAGCAGTTCTTC. This translates into CAVQAGSYNEQFF.